This T cell receptor beta chain is drawn from a study of CD8+CD57+ T cells in acquired aplastic anemia. Study overall: Mean DNA quantity obtained from sorted CD4+ and CD8+ cells was 3.2 ug.

The V gene lost 0 bases and the J gene lost 11 bases, with 13 bases spanning the gap. CDR1 and CDR2 (germline): MNHNY, SVGAGI (reference sequence). This CDR3 region has 13 residues. Study-wide findings and caveats: The number of CD8+ CDR3 sequences shared by patients and controls was roughly 30. Patients and healthy controls showed no significant CD8+ Simpson's diversity difference.

The use of genomic DNA as template underpinned the TCR beta VDJ and CDR3 profiling. MiXCR was run by TCRdb on the reads, yielding one entry per CDR3 protein. The table lists some 280,000 distinct CDR3 sequences, 56% of them singletons. This clonotype has only one observation. Its antigen remains unidentified. Material: sorted CD4+, CD8+, or CD8+CD57+ T cells (not recorded which) from PBMCs. The rearrangement joins TRBV6-6 to TRBJ2-5; D may be TRBD2 (5 bases). This sequence originates from a human donor with severe aplastic anemia or a healthy control (not recorded which). The CDR3 coding sequence is TGTGCCAGCAGTTACTCATCGGGGTTAGGACAGTACTTC. Residues: CASSYSSGLGQYF.